Below are 17 T cell receptor beta chains sequenced from a single sample in a study of tumor-infiltrating lymphocytes in primary liver carcinoma. Using a constant-region primer together with ProtoScript II reverse transcriptase, TCR beta cDNA was made from 500 ng of total RNA. Three-round nested multiplex PCR performed with slightly modified ARM-PCR produced the TCR beta libraries. Primers for the first two PCR rounds were TRBV1-TRBV30 forward primers and a C-beta reverse primer (about 10 cycles per round). TCRdb used MiXCR to reprocess the multiplex PCR reads, holding one entry per CDR3 protein. The repertoire includes more than 150,000 distinct CDR3 sequences, over 50% of them detected once, and 72% sits in the top ten. The source of the blood RNA was unsorted whole blood, and germline DNA was extracted as well. Sequenced: peripheral blood. The receptor set was obtained from a man aged 35-49 years with primary liver carcinoma and hepatitis B virus infection.

In the case of this clonotype: The missing conserved phenylalanine or tryptophan at the end of this CDR3 makes a read error likely. The V call is TRBV11-2, the J call TRBJ2-5, with 7 bases fitting TRBD2. The CDR3 is 15 residues long. Germline V gene lookup returns CDR1 SGHAT and CDR2 FQNNGV. This CDR3 reads CTSSLAGGRLETQYL. CDR3 nucleotides: TGTACCAGCAGCTTAGCGGGCGGGAGATTAGAGACCCAGTACCTC.

On this clonotype: This sequence may be a read error, since a much larger clone differs from it by one base. The genes are TRBV29-1 and TRBJ2-7, with a possible D match to TRBD1 (6 bases). The CDR3 is made up of 13 amino acids. Trimming left V 5 bases short and J 6 bases short, with 17 bases between. Germline-derived CDR1 and CDR2 are SQVTM and ANQGSEA. The CDR3 nucleotides are TGCAGCGTTCTCCGGGGCTACAGGGTCGAGCAGTACTTC. Its translation is CSVLRGYRVEQYF.

The V gene is TRBV11-2, the J gene TRBJ2-1; no definite D call. V lost 4 bases, J lost 0 bases, and 10 bases lay in between. The germline V gene has CDR1 SGHAT and CDR2 FQNNGV. The CDR3 spans 15 residues. The CDR3: CASSYPADSYNEQFF. CDR3 coding DNA: TGTGCCAGCAGCTACCCGGCGGACTCCTACAATGAGCAGTTCTTC.

This clonotype came up many times. The V and J genes are TRBV11-2 and TRBJ2-3; D is undetermined. Germline V gene sequence: CDR1 SGHAT, CDR2 FQNNGV. This CDR3 has 13 residues. V was clipped by 4 bases and J by 2 bases, with 7 bases between them. The CDR3 loop reads CASSYGFTDTQYF. For the CDR3, the DNA is TGTGCCAGCAGCTACGGGTTCACAGATACGCAGTATTTT.

On this clonotype: The junction and the germline gene differ at one end; a read error may be behind it. V and J are TRBV6-5 and TRBJ2-7, with D perhaps TRBD1 or TRBD2 (5 bases each). Per germline, CDR1 MNHEY and CDR2 SVGAGI. The CDR3 is 15 amino acids. The CDR3: CASSYRDPRSYEHYF. CDR3 coding DNA: TGTGCCAGCAGTTACCGGGACCCCAGATCCTACGAGCACTACTTC.

Comments on this clonotype: The conserved phenylalanine or tryptophan normally closing the CDR3 is absent here, so this likely arose from a read error. This chain joins TRBV2 and TRBJ1-2; no reliable D call. The CDR3 totals 14 residues. Germline lookup yields CDR1 SNHLY and CDR2 FYNNEI. Trimming left V 5 bases short and J 3 bases short, with 13 bases between. The CDR3 region is CASSYKDRDYGYTL. Here the CDR3 DNA reads TGTGCCAGCAGTTACAAAGACCGGGACTATGGCTACACCTTG.

This clonotype was picked up one time. One end of the junction varies from germline; a read error may be responsible. The chain links TRBV7-3 to TRBJ2-1; D not certain. The germline V gene encodes CDR1 SGHTA and CDR2 FQGTGA. The CDR3 loop spans 15 amino acids. CDR3 in amino acids: CASSAYIPRDNEQFF. In DNA form, the CDR3 reads TGTGCCAGCAGTGCATACATACCCAGAGACAATGAGCAGTTTTTC.

This clonotype was detected only a few times. The chain carries TRBV6-2 or TRBV6-3 and TRBJ2-7; tentatively, D is TRBD2 (5 bases). The V gene's germline CDR1 is MNHEY and CDR2 SVGEGT. Trimming left V 10 bases short and J 2 bases short, with 12 bases between. The length of the CDR3 is 12 residues. The CDR3 loop reads CATREGTYEQYF. The CDR3, as DNA: TGTGCCACACGCGAGGGAACCTACGAGCAGTACTTC.

There are a few counts of this clonotype. V gene TRBV6-1 combines with J gene TRBJ2-3, with a weak D call TRBD1 (6 bases). There are 13 residues in the CDR3. Trimming took 7 bases from V and 0 from J, leaving 8 bases between them. Per the germline V gene, CDR1 is MNHNS and CDR2 is SASEGT. This CDR3 is CASNRESTDTQYF. CDR3 sequence (DNA): TGTGCCAGCAACAGGGAAAGCACAGATACGCAGTATTTT.

The chain carries TRBV12-3 or TRBV12-4 and TRBJ1-5; D gene ambiguous. CDR3 length: 16 amino acids. V was cut by 1 base and J by 0 bases, with 10 bases left in between. The CDR3 DNA reads TGTGCCAGCAGTTTAGACCCGGCTTATAGCAATCAGCCCCAGCATTTT. Protein sequence: CASSLDPAYSNQPQHF.

The J gene is TRBJ2-7, the V gene TRBV6-1, with a tentative D call TRBD2 (6 bases). This CDR3 region has 13 residues. Germline CDR1 and CDR2: MNHNS and SASEGT. Trimming shortened V by 7 bases and J by 9 bases, and 19 bases separated the two germline ends. The CDR3 sequence is CASTRRWREGQYF. CDR3 DNA: TGTGCCAGCACTCGAAGGTGGAGGGAAGGGCAGTACTTC.

The chain is built from TRBV20-1 and TRBJ2-7; D might be TRBD1 or TRBD2, each matching 5 bases. Per the germline V gene, CDR1 is DFQATT and CDR2 is SNEGSKA (reference sequence). This CDR3 is built from 12 residues. V lost 6 bases and J lost 3, with 12 bases in between. The CDR3 region has the DNA TGCAGTGCCAGGGAGCAGCTCTACGAGCAGTACTTC. This translates into CSAREQLYEQYF.

This rearrangement joins TRBV4-2 to TRBJ2-1; no definite D call. CDR1 is LGHNA and CDR2 is YNFKEQ in the germline V gene. The CDR3 runs 15 residues. Trimming shortened V by 3 bases and J by 5 bases, and 14 bases separated the two germline ends. CDR3 amino acids: CASSQVRQPHNEQFF. CDR3 DNA sequence: TGTGCCAGCAGCCAGGTTAGGCAGCCACACAATGAGCAGTTCTTC.

The rearrangement joins TRBV12-3 or TRBV12-4 to TRBJ2-1; 7 bases map to TRBD1. The CDR3 consists of 16 residues. V dropped 6 bases and J dropped 0; count of bases not matched to a gene: 8. The CDR3 here is CASSEGQSSSYNEQFF. The CDR3 DNA is TGTGCCAGCAGCGAGGGACAGTCCTCCTCCTACAATGAGCAGTTCTTC.

The chain uses TRBV4-2 and TRBJ1-2, with 7 bases lining up with TRBD1. CDR1 and CDR2 (germline): LGHNA, YNFKEQ. The CDR3 extends over 14 amino acids. The J segment lost 6 bases and the V segment lost 8 bases, leaving 12 bases of the junction unmatched. The CDR3 DNA follows: TGTGCCAGCGGCCGAAGCGGGACAGAAGATGGCTACACCTTC. Amino acid sequence: CASGRSGTEDGYTF.

This clonotype was picked up many times. The rearrangement joins TRBV11-2 to TRBJ2-2; D unresolved. Trimming removed 2 bases from V and 8 bases from J, with 9 bases in between. This CDR3 comprises 13 residues. Germline CDR1 and CDR2: SGHAT and FQNNGV. DNA of the CDR3: TGTGCCAGCAGCTTATCCCCGAAGGGGGAGCTGTTTTTT. Translation gives CASSLSPKGELFF.

Note on this clonotype: One end of the junction is discordant with germline, which a read error may explain. The chain recombines TRBV2 with TRBJ2-5, with a possible D match to TRBD1 (6 bases). The CDR3 contains 13 residues. Germline values: CDR1 SNHLY, CDR2 FYNNEI. Here the CDR3 reads CAGRGEGVETQYF. The CDR3 coding sequence is TGTGCCGGCAGGGGAGAAGGGGTAGAGACCCAATACTTC.